Each of the 30 T cell receptor beta chains below was sequenced from the same sample in a study of response to subunit inactivated influenza vaccine (dated by TCRdb to 2016 to 2019). The library was obtained by RT-PCR. Instrument used: Illumina HiSeq 2500. The public reads were reanalyzed by TCRdb: fastp trimming at Q25, MiXCR alignment, in-frame beta chains only. Entries are consolidated by CDR3 protein sequence, retaining the most common genes and DNA. For this sample there are about 570,000 distinct CDR3 sequences; roughly 12% appear just once. Jointly, the top ten make up roughly 9.6% of the sample. This same sample was also taken into another study, of T cells expressing NK-cell markers. As the second paper documents: TCR beta cDNA libraries were made by 5'RACE template switching that added a universal primer site and unique molecular identifiers.

This sample comprised PBMCs from blood, obtained on the day of vaccination. The receptors originated from a man between 45 and 60 years old who received an inactivated influenza vaccine. Donor details come from another sample of the same person, matched by shared clones.

The genes are TRBV28 and TRBJ2-2; 7 nucleotides align to TRBD2. Germline V gene data show CDR1 as MDHEN and CDR2 as SYDVKM. Trimming removed 8 bases from V and 2 bases from J; junction bases left unmatched: 5. The CDR3 totals 14 residues. CDR3 amino acids: CASQLALNTGELFF. The CDR3, as DNA: TGTGCCAGCCAACTAGCGTTAAACACCGGGGAGCTGTTTTTT. The whole variable domain, filled in from reference TRBV28 and TRBJ2-2, reads DVKVTQSSRYLVKRTGEKVFLECVQDMDHENMFWYRQDPGLGLRLIYFSYDVKMKEKGDIPEGYSVSREKKERFSLILESASTNQTSMYLCASQLALNTGELFFGEGSRLTVL.

In DNA form, the CDR3 reads TGCGCCAGCAGCCAATTAGGACAAGCCTACGAGCAGTACTTC. Translation gives CASSQLGQAYEQYF. V is TRBV4-1 and J is TRBJ2-7, with D possibly TRBD1 on 5 matching bases. Germline V gene lookup returns CDR1 MGHRA and CDR2 YSYEKL. V gave up 2 bases and J gave up 2 bases, with 10 bases separating them. CDR3 length equals 14 residues.

This clonotype was detected only a few times. The V and J genes are TRBV12-3 or TRBV12-4 and TRBJ2-1, with D unresolved. The CDR3 has 11 amino acids. The germline V and J ends were trimmed by 7 bases and 6 bases, with 7 bases remaining between them. CDR3: CASNLGNEQFF. In DNA, the CDR3 is TGTGCCAGCAATTTGGGCAATGAGCAGTTCTTC.

This clonotype appeared a few times. The chain uses TRBV5-1 and TRBJ1-3; 9 bases align to TRBD1. Germline lookup yields CDR1 SGHRS and CDR2 YFSETQ. This CDR3 contains 18 residues. V lost 4 bases to trimming and J lost 0 bases; unmatched junction nucleotides: 11. CDR3 region: CASSRLATGGSSGNTIYF. The DNA for the CDR3 is TGCGCCAGCAGCCGGCTCGCGACAGGGGGGAGCTCTGGAAACACCATATATTTT.

This clonotype was seen a handful of times. V is TRBV5-1 and J is TRBJ2-3; 7 bases agree with TRBD1. Germline V gene sequence: CDR1 SGHRS, CDR2 YFSETQ. Trimming removed 0 bases from V and 5 bases from J; junction bases left unmatched: 9. The CDR3 totals 16 residues. CDR3 protein: CASSLAAGGVGDTQYF. As DNA, the CDR3 is TGCGCCAGCAGCTTGGCCGCAGGGGGTGTGGGAGATACGCAGTATTTT.

The chain employs TRBV16 and TRBJ1-1, with D perhaps matching TRBD1 (5 bases). V gave up 0 bases and J gave up 1 base, with 9 bases separating them. The CDR3 is made up of 15 amino acids. CDR1 and CDR2 (germline): KGHSY, FQNENV. This chain's CDR3 is CASSQSGTRNTEAFF. As DNA, the CDR3 is TGTGCCAGCAGCCAATCGGGGACCAGGAACACTGAAGCTTTCTTT.

The chain employs TRBV4-1 and TRBJ1-5, with D unclear. The ends were cut back, 3 bases at V and 4 bases at J, with 13 bases in the middle. CDR1 MGHRA and CDR2 YSYEKL come from the germline V gene. This CDR3 is built from 15 residues. CDR3 sequence: CASSHENRANQPQHF. The CDR3 DNA reads TGCGCCAGCAGCCATGAGAATAGGGCAAATCAGCCCCAGCATTTT.

This clonotype was detected a few times. The V gene is TRBV7-9, the J gene TRBJ2-5; D is unresolved. Germline V gene lookup returns CDR1 SEHNR and CDR2 FQNEAQ (reference sequence). Trimming pared 2 bases from V and 2 bases from J, leaving 12 bases between. The CDR3 extends over 15 amino acids. The CDR3 loop is CASSLPLMGQETQYF. CDR3 DNA: TGTGCCAGCAGCTTACCTTTGATGGGACAAGAGACCCAGTACTTC.

This clonotype was observed many times. V usage is TRBV7-2 and J usage is TRBJ1-3, with D maybe TRBD1 (5 bases). V lost 5 bases and J 1 base, leaving 15 bases between the germline ends. In germline, CDR1 is SGHTA, CDR2 FQGNSA. This CDR3 is 16 amino acids long. The CDR3 nucleotides read TGTGCCAGCAGCCGCGAACAGGCCCGGTCTGGAAACACCATATATTTT. Its protein product is CASSREQARSGNTIYF.

This clonotype was counted at least ten times. This rearrangement joins TRBV20-1 to TRBJ1-6, with D possibly being TRBD1 (6 bases). CDR1 and CDR2 from the germline V gene are DFQATT and SNEGSKA (reference sequence). This CDR3 spans 14 amino acids. V was shortened by 3 bases and J by 13 bases, with 19 bases between the two germline ends. CDR3 residues: CSARMRGALSPLHF. In DNA form, the CDR3 reads TGCAGTGCTAGGATGAGGGGGGCCTTAAGCCCCCTCCACTTT.

This rearrangement joins TRBV7-2 to TRBJ2-7; 11 positions match TRBD2. The CDR3 has 15 amino acids. Per germline, CDR1 SGHTA and CDR2 FQGNSA. V shed 5 bases, J shed 5 bases, and the junction held 8 bases outside the gene matches. The CDR3 sequence is CASSPSSGRAHEQYF. As DNA, the CDR3 is TGTGCCAGCAGCCCAAGTAGCGGGAGGGCCCACGAGCAGTACTTC.

This chain links TRBV7-3 with TRBJ2-1; possibly TRBD1 for D (5 bases). V was cut by 5 bases and J by 9 bases, with 14 bases left in between. This CDR3 comprises 13 residues. The germline V gene has CDR1 SGHTA and CDR2 FQGTGA. Here the CDR3 reads CASSPQGIGEQFF. In DNA form, the CDR3 reads TGTGCCAGCAGCCCGCAGGGAATCGGTGAGCAGTTCTTC.

Only a few counts were recorded for this clonotype. This sequence joins TRBV5-1 and TRBJ2-5; the D call may be TRBD1 or TRBD2 (5 bases each). V lost 1 base to trimming and J lost 5 bases, with 15 bases between them. The CDR3 contains 15 residues. Germline assignment: CDR1 SGHRS and CDR2 YFSETQ. In nucleotides, the CDR3 is TGCGCCAGCAGCTTGTTGGCGAGGGGACGGGAGACCCAGTACTTC. Protein sequence: CASSLLARGRETQYF.

V gene TRBV23-1 combines with J gene TRBJ1-1; D gene unclear. TRBV23-1 falls under the ORF class, with uncertain function. V was cut by 3 bases and J by 11 bases, with 19 bases left in between. The CDR3 is 14 residues long. In DNA form, the CDR3 reads TGCGCCAGCAGTCATCAGGACCCATCCTACGCGGCTTTCTTT. It yields the protein CASSHQDPSYAAFF.

This clonotype was found many times. The gene calls are TRBV29-1 and TRBJ2-7, with D perhaps being TRBD1 or TRBD2 (6 bases each). The CDR3 runs to 13 residues. Between the trimmed V and J ends, which lost 6 bases and 2 bases, there was a span of 14 bases. The germline gives CDR1 SQVTM, CDR2 ANQGSEA. Here the CDR3 reads CSVGGLKPYEQYF. The CDR3 DNA reads TGCAGCGTCGGGGGCCTCAAACCCTACGAGCAGTACTTC.

This clonotype was observed a few times. The gene calls are TRBV12-3 or TRBV12-4 and TRBJ2-1; the D is unclear. The CDR3 consists of 13 residues. The germline V and J ends were trimmed by 5 bases and 5 bases, with 10 bases remaining between them. This CDR3 is CASSKPGHNEQFF. The CDR3 DNA follows: TGTGCCAGCAGTAAACCAGGACACAATGAGCAGTTCTTC.

This chain links TRBV27 with TRBJ2-2; D unclear. The CDR3 runs 11 residues. Trimming shortened V by 10 bases and J by 1 base, and 4 bases separated the two germline ends. Germline loops: CDR1 MNHEY, CDR2 SMNVEV (reference sequence). This CDR3 is CATENTGELFF. The DNA for the CDR3 is TGTGCCACCGAGAACACCGGGGAGCTGTTTTTT.

CDR3 sequence reads: CASNSLAGAYEQYF. CDR3 sequence (DNA): TGTGCCAGCAACTCACTAGCGGGGGCCTACGAGCAGTACTTC. The chain couples TRBV7-8 to TRBJ2-7; 11 nucleotides match TRBD2. CDR1 SGHVS and CDR2 FQNEAQ come from the germline V gene. V trimming: 7 bases; J trimming: 2 bases; junction bases outside the gene matches: 4. The CDR3 has 14 amino acids.

This clonotype was counted only a few times. The CDR3 DNA reads TGCGCCAGCAGCCCCGACAGGACTACCAATCAGCCCCAGCATTTT. Amino acids: CASSPDRTTNQPQHF. The chain carries TRBV4-1 and TRBJ1-5; D perhaps matches TRBD1 (6 bases). The length of the CDR3 is 15 residues. Germline loops: CDR1 MGHRA, CDR2 YSYEKL. Trimming cost V 4 bases and J 3 bases, with 13 bases left between them.

This clonotype has a handful of counts. This sequence joins TRBV4-2 and TRBJ2-7; 7 bases align to TRBD2. The germline V gene has CDR1 LGHNA and CDR2 YNFKEQ. Trimming took 4 bases from V and 0 from J; bases not matched to a gene: 12. This CDR3 spans 17 amino acids. As DNA, the CDR3 is TGTGCCAGCAGCCGCGGCTCGGCGGCTAGCGGCTCCTACGAGCAGTACTTC. Amino acid sequence: CASSRGSAASGSYEQYF.

The V call is TRBV6-2 or TRBV6-3, the J call TRBJ2-1, with 10 nucleotides matching TRBD2. The germline V gene encodes CDR1 MNHEY and CDR2 SVGEGT. The V gene end was trimmed by 6 bases and the J gene end by 10 bases; junction bases not matched to a gene: 6. This CDR3 spans 13 amino acids. The DNA of the CDR3 is TGTGCCAGCAGGGACCTAGCGGGGGTAGAGCAGTTCTTC. It specifies CASRDLAGVEQFF.

This clonotype came up a few times. V is TRBV7-2 and J is TRBJ2-5; TRBD2 matches at 13 bases. The germline gives CDR1 SGHTA, CDR2 FQGNSA. With 4 bases clipped from V and 1 base from J, the junction kept 3 bases outside the gene matches. The CDR3 is made up of 16 amino acids. The CDR3 sequence is CASSSGLAGAQETQYF. The CDR3 DNA reads as TGTGCCAGCAGCTCCGGACTAGCGGGGGCCCAAGAGACCCAGTACTTC.

This clonotype showed up just a few times. This chain joins TRBV11-2 and TRBJ2-3; TRBD2 might be the D (5 bases). Looked up from germline, CDR1 is SGHAT and CDR2 is FQNNGV. The CDR3 consists of 14 residues. V lost 7 bases and J 2 bases, leaving 13 bases between the germline ends. The CDR3 loop is CASTRPGYTDTQYF. Written as DNA, the CDR3 is TGTGCCAGCACTCGGCCGGGATACACAGATACGCAGTATTTT. Combining the CDR3 with reference TRBV11-2 and TRBJ2-3 gives the whole variable domain EAGVAQSPRYKIIEKRQSVAFWCNPISGHATLYWYQQILGQGPKLLIQFQNNGVVDDSQLPKDRFSAERLKGVDSTLKIQPAKLEDSAVYLCASTRPGYTDTQYFGPGTRLTVL.

This clonotype was counted a few times. This chain joins TRBV24-1 and TRBJ2-1; maybe TRBD1 (5 bases). The germline V gene has CDR1 KGHDR and CDR2 SFDVKD. This CDR3 region has 14 residues. Trimming shortened V by 3 bases and J by 1 base, and 6 bases separated the two germline ends. CDR3 protein: CATSDQGSYNEQFF. CDR3 sequence (DNA): TGTGCCACCAGTGATCAGGGATCCTACAATGAGCAGTTCTTC.

The J gene is TRBJ2-2, the V gene TRBV7-9, with a tentative D call TRBD2 (6 bases). V gave up 3 bases and J gave up 7 bases, with 12 bases separating them. From germline, CDR1 is SEHNR and CDR2 FQNEAQ (reference sequence). The CDR3 totals 14 residues. CDR3 DNA: TGTGCCAGCAGCTTCTTTCGGGGAGGCGGGGAGCTGTTTTTT. This translates into CASSFFRGGGELFF.

The chain combines TRBV6-1 with TRBJ2-5, with a tentative D call TRBD1 (7 bases). Trimming left V 5 bases short and J 5 bases short, with 18 bases between. Looked up from germline, CDR1 is MNHNS and CDR2 is SASEGT. The CDR3 is made up of 15 amino acids. The chain's CDR3 is CASSLSSGGTETQYF. Here the CDR3 DNA reads TGTGCCAGCAGTCTTTCCTCAGGGGGGACTGAGACCCAGTACTTC.

This chain joins TRBV7-6 and TRBJ2-5; 10 bases match TRBD2. The CDR3 totals 15 residues. Unmatched junction bases numbered 5, after V lost 3 bases and J lost 4 bases. Germline CDR1 is SGHVS and CDR2 is FNYEAQ. The CDR3 nucleotides are TGTGCCAGCAGCTTTAGCGGGGGGTTAGGAGAGACCCAGTACTTC. It is translated as CASSFSGGLGETQYF.

This rearrangement joins TRBV20-1 to TRBJ2-1, with 13 bases lining up with TRBD2. The CDR3 runs 20 residues. The germline CDR1 and CDR2 sequences are DFQATT and SNEGSKA (reference sequence). The V segment lost 7 bases and the J segment 1 base; nucleotides outside the gene matches: 19. The CDR3 sequence: CSVTIPGTSGMSGSYNEQFF. DNA of the CDR3: TGCAGTGTTACTATTCCCGGGACTAGCGGGATGTCGGGATCCTACAATGAGCAGTTCTTC.

The chain has TRBV18 and TRBJ2-7; possibly TRBD1 or TRBD2 for D (6 bases each). Deletions cut 0 bases from V and 5 bases from J, with 17 bases between. The CDR3 totals 16 residues. Germline-derived CDR1 and CDR2 are KGHSH and LQKENI. CDR3 nucleotides: TGTGCCAGCTCACCACCGATGGGGGGCGCCGGCCACGAGCAGTACTTC. Translation: CASSPPMGGAGHEQYF.

This clonotype was counted only a few times. The chain combines TRBV12-3 or TRBV12-4 with TRBJ1-6, with no clear D. CDR3 length: 13 amino acids. Between the trimmed V and J ends, which lost 6 bases and 5 bases, there was a span of 8 bases. In DNA form, the CDR3 reads TGTGCCAGCAGCTCAGCACATAATTCACCCCTCCACTTT. Protein product: CASSSAHNSPLHF.